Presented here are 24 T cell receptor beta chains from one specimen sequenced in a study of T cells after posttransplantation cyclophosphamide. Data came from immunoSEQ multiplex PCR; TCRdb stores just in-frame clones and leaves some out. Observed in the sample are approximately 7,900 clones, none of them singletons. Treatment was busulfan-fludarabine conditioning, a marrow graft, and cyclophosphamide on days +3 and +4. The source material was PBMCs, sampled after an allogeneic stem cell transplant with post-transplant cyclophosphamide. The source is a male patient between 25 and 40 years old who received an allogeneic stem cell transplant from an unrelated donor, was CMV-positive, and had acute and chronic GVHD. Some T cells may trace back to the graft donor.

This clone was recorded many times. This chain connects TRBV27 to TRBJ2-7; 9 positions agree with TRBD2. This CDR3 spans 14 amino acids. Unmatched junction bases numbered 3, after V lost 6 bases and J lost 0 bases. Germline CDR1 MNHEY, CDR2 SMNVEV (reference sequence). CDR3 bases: TGTGCCAGCAGCCTTAGCGGGAGCTCCTACGAGCAGTACTTC. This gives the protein CASSLSGSSYEQYF.

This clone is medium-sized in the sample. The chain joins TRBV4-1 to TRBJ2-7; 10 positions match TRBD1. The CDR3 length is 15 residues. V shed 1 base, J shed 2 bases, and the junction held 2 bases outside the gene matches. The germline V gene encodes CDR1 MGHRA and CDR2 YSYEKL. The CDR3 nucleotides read TGCGCCAGCAGCCAAGGGACAGGGGGGACCTACGAGCAGTACTTC. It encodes CASSQGTGGTYEQYF.

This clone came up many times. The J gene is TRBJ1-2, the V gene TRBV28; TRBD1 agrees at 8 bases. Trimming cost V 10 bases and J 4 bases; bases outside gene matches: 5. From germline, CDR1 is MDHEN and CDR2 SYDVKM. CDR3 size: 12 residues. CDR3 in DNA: TGTGCCACCGGACAGGGACCCTATGGCTACACCTTC. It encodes CATGQGPYGYTF.

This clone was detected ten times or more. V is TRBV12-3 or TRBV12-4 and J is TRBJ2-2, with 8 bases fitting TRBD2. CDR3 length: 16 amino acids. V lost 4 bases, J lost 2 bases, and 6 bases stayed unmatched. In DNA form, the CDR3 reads TGTGCCAGCAGTTACAACAGCGGGGGAAACACCGGGGAGCTGTTTTTT. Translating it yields CASSYNSGGNTGELFF.

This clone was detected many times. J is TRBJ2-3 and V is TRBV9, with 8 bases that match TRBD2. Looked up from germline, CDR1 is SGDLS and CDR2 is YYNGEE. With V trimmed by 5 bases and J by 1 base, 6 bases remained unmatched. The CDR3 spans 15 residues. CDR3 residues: CASSRSGVRTDTQYF. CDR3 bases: TGTGCCAGCAGTCGTAGCGGGGTACGCACAGATACGCAGTATTTT.

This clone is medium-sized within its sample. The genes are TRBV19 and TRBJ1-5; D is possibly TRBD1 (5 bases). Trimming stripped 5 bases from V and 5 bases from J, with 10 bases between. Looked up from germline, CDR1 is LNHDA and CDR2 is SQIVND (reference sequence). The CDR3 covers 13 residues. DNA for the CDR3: TGTGCCAGTAGTCCCCAGGGAGATCAGCCCCAGCATTTT. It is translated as CASSPQGDQPQHF.

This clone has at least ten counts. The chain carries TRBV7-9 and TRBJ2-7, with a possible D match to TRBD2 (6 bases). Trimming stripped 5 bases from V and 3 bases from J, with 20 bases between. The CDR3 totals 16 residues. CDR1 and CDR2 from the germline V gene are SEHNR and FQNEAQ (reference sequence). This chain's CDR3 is CASSEGQVAANYEQYF. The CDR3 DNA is TGTGCCAGCAGCGAAGGGCAGGTAGCGGCGAACTACGAGCAGTACTTC.

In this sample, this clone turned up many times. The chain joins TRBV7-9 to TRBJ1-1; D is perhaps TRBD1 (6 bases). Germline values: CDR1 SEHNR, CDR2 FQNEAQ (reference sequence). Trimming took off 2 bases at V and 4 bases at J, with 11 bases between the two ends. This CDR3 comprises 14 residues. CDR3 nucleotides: TGTGCCAGCAGCTTACAACAGGGTAGCACTGAAGCTTTCTTT. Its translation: CASSLQQGSTEAFF.

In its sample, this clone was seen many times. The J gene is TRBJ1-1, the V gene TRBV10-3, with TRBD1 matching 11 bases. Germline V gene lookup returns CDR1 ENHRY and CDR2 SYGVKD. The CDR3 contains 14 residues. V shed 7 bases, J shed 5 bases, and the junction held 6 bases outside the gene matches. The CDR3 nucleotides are TGTGCCATCACCCGGACAGGGGGCGAGACTGAAGCTTTCTTT. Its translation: CAITRTGGETEAFF.

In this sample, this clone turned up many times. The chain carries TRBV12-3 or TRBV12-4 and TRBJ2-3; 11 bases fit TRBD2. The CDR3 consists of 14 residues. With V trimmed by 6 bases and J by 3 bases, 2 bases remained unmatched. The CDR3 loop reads CASRGLAETDTQYF. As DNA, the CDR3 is TGTGCCAGCAGGGGACTAGCGGAGACAGATACGCAGTATTTT.

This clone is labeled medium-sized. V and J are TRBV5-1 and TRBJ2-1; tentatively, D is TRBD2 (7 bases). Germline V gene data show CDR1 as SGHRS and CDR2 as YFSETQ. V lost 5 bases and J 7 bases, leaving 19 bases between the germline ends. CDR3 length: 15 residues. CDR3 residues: CASSLQGGGLNEQFF. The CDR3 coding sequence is TGCGCCAGCAGTCTCCAAGGGGGAGGGCTTAATGAGCAGTTCTTC. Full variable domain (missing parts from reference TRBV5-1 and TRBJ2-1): KAGVTQTPRYLIKTRGQQVTLSCSPISGHRSVSWYQQTPGQGLQFLFEYFSETQRNKGNFPGRFSGRQFSNSRSEMNVSTLELGDSALYLCASSLQGGGLNEQFFGPGTRLTVL.

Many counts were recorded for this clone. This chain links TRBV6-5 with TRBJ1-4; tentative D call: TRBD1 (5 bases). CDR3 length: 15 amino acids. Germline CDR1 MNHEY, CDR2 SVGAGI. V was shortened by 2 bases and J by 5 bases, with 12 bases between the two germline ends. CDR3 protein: CASSYGAQTNEKLFF. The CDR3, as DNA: TGTGCCAGCAGTTACGGGGCGCAGACCAATGAAAAACTGTTTTTT.

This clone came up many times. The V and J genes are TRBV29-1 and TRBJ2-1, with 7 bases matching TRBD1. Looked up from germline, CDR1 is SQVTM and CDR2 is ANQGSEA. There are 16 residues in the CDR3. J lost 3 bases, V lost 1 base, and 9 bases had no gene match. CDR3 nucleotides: TGCAGCGTTGAAGTCCAACAGGGGTTCCTCTACAATGAGCAGTTCTTC. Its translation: CSVEVQQGFLYNEQFF.

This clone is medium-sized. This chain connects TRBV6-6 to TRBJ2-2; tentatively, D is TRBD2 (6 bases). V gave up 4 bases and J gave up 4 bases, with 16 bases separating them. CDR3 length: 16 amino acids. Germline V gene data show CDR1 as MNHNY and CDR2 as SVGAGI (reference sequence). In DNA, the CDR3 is TGTGCCAGCAGTTGGGGTGGTAGCGGATCCACCGGGGAGCTGTTTTTT. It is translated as CASSWGGSGSTGELFF.

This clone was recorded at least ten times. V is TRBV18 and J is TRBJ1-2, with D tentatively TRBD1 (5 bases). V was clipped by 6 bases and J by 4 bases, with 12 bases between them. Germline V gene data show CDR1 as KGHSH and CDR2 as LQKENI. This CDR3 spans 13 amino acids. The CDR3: CASSPLDSYGYTF. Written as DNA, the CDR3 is TGTGCCAGCTCCCCCCTTGACAGCTATGGCTACACCTTC.

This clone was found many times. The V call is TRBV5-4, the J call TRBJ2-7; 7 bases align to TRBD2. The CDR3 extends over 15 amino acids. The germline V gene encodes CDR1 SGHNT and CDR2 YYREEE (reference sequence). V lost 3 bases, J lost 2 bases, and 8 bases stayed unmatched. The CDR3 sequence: CASSWRRGSAYEQYF. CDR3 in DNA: TGTGCCAGCAGCTGGCGTCGCGGGAGCGCCTACGAGCAGTACTTC.

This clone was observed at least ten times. The CDR3 DNA sequence: TGTGCCAGCAGTTACTCTGCAGGGAGGTACGAGCAGTACTTC. Protein sequence: CASSYSAGRYEQYF. This rearrangement joins TRBV6-5 to TRBJ2-7, with D perhaps TRBD2 (6 bases). The CDR3 spans 14 residues. With 0 bases removed from V and 4 bases from J, the gap between germline ends came to 10 bases. Germline CDR1 reads MNHEY; CDR2 reads SVGAGI.

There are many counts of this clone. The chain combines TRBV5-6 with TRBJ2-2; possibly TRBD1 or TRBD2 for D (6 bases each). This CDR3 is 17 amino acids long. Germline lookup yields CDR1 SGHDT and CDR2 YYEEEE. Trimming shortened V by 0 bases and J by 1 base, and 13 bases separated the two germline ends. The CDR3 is CASSLGIGGGNTGELFF. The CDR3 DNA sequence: TGTGCCAGCAGCTTGGGGATCGGAGGGGGGAACACCGGGGAGCTGTTTTTT.

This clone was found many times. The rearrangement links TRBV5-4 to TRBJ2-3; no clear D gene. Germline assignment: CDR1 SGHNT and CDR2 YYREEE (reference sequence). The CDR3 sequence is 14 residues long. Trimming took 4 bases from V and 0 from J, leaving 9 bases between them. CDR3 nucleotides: TGTGCCAGCAGCCGCCCCACTAGCACAGATACGCAGTATTTT. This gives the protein CASSRPTSTDTQYF.

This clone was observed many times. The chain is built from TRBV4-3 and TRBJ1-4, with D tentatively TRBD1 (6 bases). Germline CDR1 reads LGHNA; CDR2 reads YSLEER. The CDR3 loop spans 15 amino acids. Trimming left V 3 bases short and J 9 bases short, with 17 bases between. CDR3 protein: CASSQGASVGKKLFF. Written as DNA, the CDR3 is TGCGCCAGCAGCCAGGGGGCCTCTGTGGGGAAAAAACTGTTTTTT.

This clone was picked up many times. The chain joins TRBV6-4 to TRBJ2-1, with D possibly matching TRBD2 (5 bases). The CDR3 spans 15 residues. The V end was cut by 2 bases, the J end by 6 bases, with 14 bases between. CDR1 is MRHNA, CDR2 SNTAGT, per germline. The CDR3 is CASSDGIGVFNEQFF. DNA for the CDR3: TGTGCCAGCAGTGACGGTATCGGGGTATTCAATGAGCAGTTCTTC.

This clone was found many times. The CDR3: CASSQGLEAFF. For the CDR3, the DNA is TGTGCCAGCAGCCAGGGACTTGAAGCTTTCTTT. The rearrangement joins TRBV7-2 to TRBJ1-1; tentatively, D is TRBD1 (5 bases). Trimming took 5 bases from V and 7 from J, leaving 8 bases between them. Looked up from germline, CDR1 is SGHTA and CDR2 is FQGNSA. The CDR3 has 11 amino acids.

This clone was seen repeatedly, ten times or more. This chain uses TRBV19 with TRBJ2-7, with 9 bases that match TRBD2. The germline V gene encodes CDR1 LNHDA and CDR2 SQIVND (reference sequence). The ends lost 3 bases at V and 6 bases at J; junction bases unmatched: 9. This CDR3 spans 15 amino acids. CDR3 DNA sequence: TGTGCCAGTAGTATTTCCGGGACTAGCCCTCTCGAGCAGTACTTC. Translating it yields CASSISGTSPLEQYF.

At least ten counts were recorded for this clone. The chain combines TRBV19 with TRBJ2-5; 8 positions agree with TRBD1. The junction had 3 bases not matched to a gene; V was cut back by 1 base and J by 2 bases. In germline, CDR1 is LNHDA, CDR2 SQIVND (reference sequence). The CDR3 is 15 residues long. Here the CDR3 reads CASSIVRQGQETQYF. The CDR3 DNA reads TGTGCCAGTAGTATAGTAAGACAGGGGCAAGAGACCCAGTACTTC.